The 3 T cell receptor beta chains given below trace back to one sample, sequenced in a study of beta chain features in type 1 diabetes. Notes on the study in general: People with Type 1 diabetes carried modestly yet significantly shorter TCRB CDR3s in all four CD4+ subsets.

No antigen has been identified for these receptors. The isolated RNA, all of it, was reverse transcribed, so expressed TCRB transcripts were what got sequenced. Profiling relied on immunoSEQ multiplex PCR, and the TCRdb table lists in-frame clones only, not all of them. The data show some 660,000 clones, over 12% seen once. Material for sequencing was naive CD4+ T cells from blood. All receptors derive from a young man with type 1 diabetes.

The V gene is TRBV25-1, the J gene TRBJ2-7; D not certain. V lost 3 bases and J 3 bases, leaving 9 bases between the germline ends. This CDR3 contains 13 residues. The germline V gene encodes CDR1 MGHDK and CDR2 SYGVNS. In nucleotides, the CDR3 is TGTGCCAGCAGTGACCCTGGAATCTACGAGCAGTACTTC. This gives the protein CASSDPGIYEQYF.

V gene TRBV30 combines with J gene TRBJ1-5; perhaps TRBD1 as D (6 bases). Germline V CDR1 and CDR2: GTSNPN, SVGIG (reference sequence). There are 15 residues in the CDR3. Trimming left V 3 bases short and J 0 bases short, with 12 bases between. The CDR3 bases are TGTGCCTGGAGCCGAGGGGGTAATAGCAATCAGCCCCAGCATTTT. Translation gives CAWSRGGNSNQPQHF.

This clone was detected a few times. The V gene is TRBV10-3, the J gene TRBJ2-6, with 8 bases identical to TRBD1. J lost 0 bases, V lost 5 bases, and 9 bases had no gene match. Germline CDR1 reads ENHRY; CDR2 reads SYGVKD. This CDR3 has 18 amino acids. CDR3 sequence: CAISSGGTGLSGANVLTF. In DNA form, the CDR3 reads TGTGCCATCAGTTCAGGTGGGACAGGTCTCTCTGGGGCCAACGTCCTGACTTTC.